This note documents a single T cell receptor beta chain sequence. No antigen is known for it. The sample comes from a study of blood T cells in healthy people across ages. Study conclusions and caveats: With age, beta diversity per million T cells declined roughly linearly, significantly by 30 to 40.

Sample-barcoded 5' priming and a J-beta primer mix drove a second PCR of about 7 to 11 cycles. The template-switch adaptor, which had 12 random nucleotides, put a tag on each cDNA molecule. Sequencing recovered at least 3 million CDR3-containing paired-end reads from each sample. Using its own MiXCR run on the 5' RACE reads, TCRdb lists one record per CDR3 protein. The sample has 650,000 to 800,000 distinct CDR3 sequences, more than 40% seen once. Germline values: CDR1 LGHNA, CDR2 YSLEER. This CDR3 has 14 residues. The V gene end was trimmed by 4 bases and the J gene end by 0 bases; junction bases not matched to a gene: 0.

This receptor was obtained from a man between 60 and 75 years old in good health. The sequencing sample was made of blood. The gene calls are TRBV4-3 and TRBJ2-1; 7 bases are shared with TRBD2. The CDR3 loop reads CASSRDYSYNEQFF. As DNA, the CDR3 is TGCGCCAGCAGCCGGGACTACTCCTACAATGAGCAGTTCTTC.